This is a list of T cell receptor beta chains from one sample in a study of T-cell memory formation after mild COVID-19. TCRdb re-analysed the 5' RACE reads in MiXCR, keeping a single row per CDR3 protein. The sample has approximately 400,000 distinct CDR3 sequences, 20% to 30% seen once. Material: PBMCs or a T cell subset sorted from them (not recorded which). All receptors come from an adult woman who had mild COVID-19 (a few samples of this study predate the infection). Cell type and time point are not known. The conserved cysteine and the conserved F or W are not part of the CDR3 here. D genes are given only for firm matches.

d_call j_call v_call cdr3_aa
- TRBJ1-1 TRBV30 AWRTSQNTEAF
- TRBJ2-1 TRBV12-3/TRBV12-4 ASSYSGSNEQF
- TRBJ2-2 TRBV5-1 ASSSPQGTGELF
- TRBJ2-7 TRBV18 ASSPAGLNSYEQY
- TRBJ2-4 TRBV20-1 SARDIDRRTWGNIQY
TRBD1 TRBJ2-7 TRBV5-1 ASSRDSFYEQY
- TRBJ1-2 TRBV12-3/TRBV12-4 ASIGDRGYYGYT
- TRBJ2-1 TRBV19 ATGVGYNEQF
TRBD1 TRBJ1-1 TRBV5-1 ASRVTGVTEAF
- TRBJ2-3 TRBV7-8 ASSHYRDDTQY
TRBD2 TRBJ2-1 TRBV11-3 ASSATGLADPYNEQF
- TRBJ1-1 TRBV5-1 ASSFSTVATEAF
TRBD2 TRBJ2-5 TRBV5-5 ASSRAFKLARGETQY
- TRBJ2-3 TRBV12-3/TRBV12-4 ASSPSRGGAGGTDTQY
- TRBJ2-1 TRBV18 ASSPQEGAPSYNEQF
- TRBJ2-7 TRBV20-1 SARDRSRITYEQY
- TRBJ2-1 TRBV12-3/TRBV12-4 ASSFWLAEQF
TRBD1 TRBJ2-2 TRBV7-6 ASRSGDRGQAGELF
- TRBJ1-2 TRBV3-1 AISQGGNYGYT
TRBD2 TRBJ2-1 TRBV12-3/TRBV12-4 ASSALAGGPYEQF
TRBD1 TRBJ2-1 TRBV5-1 ASSSGQGYNEQF
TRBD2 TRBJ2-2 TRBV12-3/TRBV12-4 ASSTSGTSGRGELF
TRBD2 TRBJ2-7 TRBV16 ASSQSRLAGGHYEQY
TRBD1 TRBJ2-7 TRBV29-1 SARQGSYEQY
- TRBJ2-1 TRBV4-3 ASSQDLGEAYNEQF
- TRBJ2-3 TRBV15 ATSRDHTDTQY
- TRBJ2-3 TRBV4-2 ASSQEGATIDTQY
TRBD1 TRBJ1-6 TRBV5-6 ASSRDRSNSPLH
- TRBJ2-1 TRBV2 ASREEGGYYNEQF
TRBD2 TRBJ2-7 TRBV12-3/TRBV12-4 ASSLAGDSYEQY
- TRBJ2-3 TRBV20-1 SARVLQDNKDTQY
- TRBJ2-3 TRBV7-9 ASSLAGGGDTQY
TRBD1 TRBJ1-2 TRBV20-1 SAAQDRASNYGYT
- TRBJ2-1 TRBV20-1 SAADNEQF
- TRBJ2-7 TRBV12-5 ASGLNKGSEQY
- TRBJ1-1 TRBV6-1 ASSEIGVTEAF
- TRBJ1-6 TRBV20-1 SASSSPLH
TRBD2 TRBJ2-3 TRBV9 ASSVPTSGIGTDTQY
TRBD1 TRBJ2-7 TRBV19 ASRGTGTSSYEQY